This T cell receptor (beta chain) was obtained from a study of CD8 T cells in ankylosing spondylitis. The study's findings and limits: CD8+ disease-linked clones were present at relatively low frequencies in blood. Some motif variants had been reported before (in reactive arthritis synovial fluid and blood). Researchers reportedly found disease-linked clones significantly enriched in matched ankylosing spondylitis synovial fluid. About 8 highly homologous variants made up a TCR beta motif, and this motif appeared characteristic of ankylosing spondylitis blood.

With regard to this clonotype: Its antigen is undetermined.

The CDR3 has 16 residues. V lost 6 bases and J lost 1; bases outside the gene matches: 4. Germline V gives CDR1 MDHEN, CDR2 SYDVKM. TCRdb passed the 5' RACE reads through MiXCR, listing each CDR3 protein once. The sample lists under 150,000 distinct CDR3 sequences; roughly 13% were seen once. The sample comprised blood, either unsorted or a sorted T cell fraction (not recorded which). The sequence was collected from a female donor with ankylosing spondylitis or in good health (not recorded which). This rearrangement joins TRBV28 to TRBJ2-1; 12 nucleotides align to TRBD1. Here the CDR3 reads CASSGTGGSSYNEQFF. CDR3 bases: TGTGCCAGCAGCGGGACAGGGGGCAGTTCCTACAATGAGCAGTTCTTC.